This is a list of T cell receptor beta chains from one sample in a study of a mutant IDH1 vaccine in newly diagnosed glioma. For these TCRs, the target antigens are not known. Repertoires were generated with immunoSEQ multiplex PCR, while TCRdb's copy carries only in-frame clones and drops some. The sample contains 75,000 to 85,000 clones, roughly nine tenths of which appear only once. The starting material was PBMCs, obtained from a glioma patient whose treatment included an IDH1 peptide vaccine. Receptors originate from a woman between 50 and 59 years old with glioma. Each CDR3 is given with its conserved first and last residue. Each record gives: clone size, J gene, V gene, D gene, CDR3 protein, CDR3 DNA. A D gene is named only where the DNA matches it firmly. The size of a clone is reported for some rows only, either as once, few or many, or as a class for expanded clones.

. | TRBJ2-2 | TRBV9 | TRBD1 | CASRPGTGATGELFF | TGTGCCAGCAGGCCCGGGACAGGGGCGACCGGGGAGCTGTTTTTT
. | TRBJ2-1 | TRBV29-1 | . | CSALSGQLSSYNEQFF | TGCAGCGCCCTATCCGGACAGTTGAGCTCCTACAATGAGCAGTTCTTC
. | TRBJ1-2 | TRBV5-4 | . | CASSLDNRVIYGYTF | TGTGCCAGCAGCTTGGACAACAGGGTTATCTATGGCTACACCTTC
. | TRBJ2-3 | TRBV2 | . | CASNNLASPSTDTQYF | TGTGCCAGCAACAATCTCGCTAGCCCTAGCACAGATACGCAGTATTTT
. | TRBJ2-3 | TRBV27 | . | CASSSLSASRFPDTQYF | TGTGCCAGCAGTTCCCTATCGGCCTCTCGATTTCCAGATACGCAGTATTTT
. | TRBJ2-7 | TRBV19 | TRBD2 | CASGTSGSRSSYEQYF | TGTGCCAGCGGGACTAGCGGGAGTAGGAGCTCCTACGAGCAGTACTTC
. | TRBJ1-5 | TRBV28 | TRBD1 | CASSTLDRGAVQPQHF | TGTGCCAGCAGTACGCTTGACAGGGGGGCGGTTCAGCCCCAGCATTTT
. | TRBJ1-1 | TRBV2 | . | CASSFGISGTEAFF | TGTGCCAGCAGCTTCGGGATCAGCGGAACTGAAGCTTTCTTT
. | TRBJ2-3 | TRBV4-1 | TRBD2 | CASSLAGVGTDTQYF | TGCGCCAGCAGCCTCGCGGGAGTTGGGACAGATACGCAGTATTTT
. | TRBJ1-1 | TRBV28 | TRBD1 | CASTLNPPDRDTEAFF | TGTGCCAGCACACTGAACCCTCCGGACAGGGACACTGAAGCTTTCTTT
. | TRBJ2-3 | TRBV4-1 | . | CASRPPGGTDTQYF | TGCGCCAGCAGGCCCCCGGGGGGCACAGATACGCAGTATTTT
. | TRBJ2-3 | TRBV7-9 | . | CASSQGGSTDTQYF | TGTGCCAGCAGCCAAGGGGGTAGCACAGATACGCAGTATTTT
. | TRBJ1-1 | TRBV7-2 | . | CASSLAIVSNTEAFF | TGTGCCAGCAGCTTAGCCATCGTGTCGAACACTGAAGCTTTCTTT
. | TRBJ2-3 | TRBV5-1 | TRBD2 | CASRSAGGFGTDTQYF | TGCGCCAGCCGATCAGCGGGAGGTTTCGGCACAGATACGCAGTATTTT
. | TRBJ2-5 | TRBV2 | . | CASNRLPKETQYF | TGTGCCAGCAATCGACTACCCAAAGAGACCCAGTACTTC
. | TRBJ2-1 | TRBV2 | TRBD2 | CASSQTSGRFESNEQFF | TGTGCCAGCAGCCAGACTAGCGGGAGGTTCGAAAGCAATGAGCAGTTCTTC
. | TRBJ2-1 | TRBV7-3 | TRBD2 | CASSLISGRAGNEQFF | TGTGCCAGCAGCTTAATCTCCGGGAGGGCCGGCAATGAGCAGTTCTTC
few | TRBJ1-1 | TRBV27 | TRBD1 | CASSPRDRGTEAFF | TGTGCCAGCAGTCCCCGGGACAGGGGAACTGAAGCTTTCTTT
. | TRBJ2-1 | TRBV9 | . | CASSVGGASNEQFF | TGTGCCAGCAGCGTAGGGGGGGCCTCCAATGAGCAGTTCTTC
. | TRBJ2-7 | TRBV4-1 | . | CASAGAGEQYF | TGCGCCAGCGCCGGTGCGGGCGAGCAGTACTTC
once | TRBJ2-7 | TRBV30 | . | CAWGTYEQYF | TGTGCCTGGGGGACCTACGAGCAGTACTTC
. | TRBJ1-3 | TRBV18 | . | CASSPWDNSSGNTIYF | TGTGCCAGCTCACCCTGGGACAACAGCTCTGGAAACACCATATATTTT
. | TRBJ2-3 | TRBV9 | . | CASSVARGQYF | TGTGCCAGCAGCGTAGCTCGGGGGCAGTATTTT
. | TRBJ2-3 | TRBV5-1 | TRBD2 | CASSLELAFSGSTDTQYF | TGCGCCAGCAGCTTGGAGCTAGCGTTTAGCGGGAGCACAGATACGCAGTATTTT
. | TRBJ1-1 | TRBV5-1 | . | CASVPGPSNTEAFF | TGCGCCAGCGTCCCGGGACCCTCGAACACTGAAGCTTTCTTT
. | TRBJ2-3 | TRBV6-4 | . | CASSDVGQTQYF | TGTGCCAGCAGTGACGTGGGGCAAACGCAGTATTTT
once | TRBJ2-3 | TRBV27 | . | CASSLLTVDTQYF | TGTGCCAGCAGTTTACTTACAGTCGATACGCAGTATTTT
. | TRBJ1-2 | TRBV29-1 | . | CSVEDKDGYTF | TGCAGCGTTGAAGATAAGGATGGCTACACCTTC
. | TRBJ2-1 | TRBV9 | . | CASSDSSYNEQFF | TGTGCCAGCAGCGATAGCTCCTACAATGAGCAGTTCTTC
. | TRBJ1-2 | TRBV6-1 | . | CATDTDNYGYTF | TGTGCCACGGACACTGATAACTATGGCTACACCTTC
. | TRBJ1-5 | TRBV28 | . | CASSWVSNQPQHF | TGTGCCAGCAGTTGGGTTAGCAATCAGCCCCAGCATTTT
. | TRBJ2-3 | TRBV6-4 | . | CASRNRTAGKSTDTQYF | TGTGCCAGCAGGAATCGGACAGCAGGTAAGAGCACAGATACGCAGTATTTT
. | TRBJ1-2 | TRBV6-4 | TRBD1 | CASSDSPGTGSSGYTF | TGTGCCAGCAGTGACTCCCCCGGGACAGGGAGTTCTGGCTACACCTTC
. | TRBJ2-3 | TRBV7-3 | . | CASSPFGAITDTQYF | TGTGCCAGCAGCCCCTTCGGGGCGATCACAGATACGCAGTATTTT
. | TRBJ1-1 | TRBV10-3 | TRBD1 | CASRGGTRGLGTEAFF | TGTGCCAGCAGAGGGGGGACCAGGGGGCTAGGCACTGAAGCTTTCTTT
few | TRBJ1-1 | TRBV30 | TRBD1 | CAWRRGGAFNTEAFF | TGTGCCTGGAGGAGAGGGGGCGCGTTTAACACTGAAGCTTTCTTT
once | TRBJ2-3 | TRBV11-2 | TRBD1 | CASSFRGQPGHTQYF | TGTGCCAGCAGCTTCCGGGGACAGCCCGGGCATACGCAGTATTTT
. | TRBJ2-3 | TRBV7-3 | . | CASSLAGAGTDTQYF | TGTGCCAGCAGCTTAGCCGGGGCAGGCACAGATACGCAGTATTTT
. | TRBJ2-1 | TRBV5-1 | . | CASSLNPGARSYNEQFF | TGCGCCAGCAGCTTGAATCCAGGGGCCCGCTCCTACAATGAGCAGTTCTTC
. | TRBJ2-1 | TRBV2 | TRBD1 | CASSGESGGNEQFF | TGTGCCAGCAGTGGGGAGTCAGGGGGCAATGAGCAGTTCTTC
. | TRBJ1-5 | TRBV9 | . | CASSGGDLHSNQPQHF | TGTGCCAGCAGCGGTGGTGATCTACATAGCAATCAGCCCCAGCATTTT
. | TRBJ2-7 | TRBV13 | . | CASSQGGVISYEQYF | TGTGCCAGCAGCCAAGGGGGAGTTATCTCCTACGAGCAGTACTTC
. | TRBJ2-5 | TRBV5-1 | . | CASSFGGRQETQYF | TGCGCCAGCAGCTTCGGGGGGCGCCAAGAGACCCAGTACTTC
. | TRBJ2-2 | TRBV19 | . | CASSLTLGFANTGELFF | TGTGCCAGTAGTCTTACCCTAGGGTTCGCGAACACCGGGGAGCTGTTTTTT
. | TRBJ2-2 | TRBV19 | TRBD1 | CASKQDRATGELFF | TGTGCCAGTAAACAGGACAGGGCCACCGGGGAGCTGTTTTTT
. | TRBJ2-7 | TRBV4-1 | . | CASSQVPLSERSEQYF | TGCGCCAGCAGCCAAGTTCCCCTCAGCGAGAGAAGCGAGCAGTACTTC
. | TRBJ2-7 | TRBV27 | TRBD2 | CASLTSGSIGEQYF | TGTGCCAGCCTGACTAGCGGGAGTATCGGCGAGCAGTACTTC
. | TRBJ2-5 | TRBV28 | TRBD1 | CASSSGGQETQYF | TGTGCCAGCAGCTCAGGGGGACAAGAGACCCAGTACTTC
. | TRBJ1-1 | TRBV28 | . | CASSWGMQGYLMNTEAFF | TGTGCCAGCAGCTGGGGGATGCAGGGTTACCTCATGAACACTGAAGCTTTCTTT
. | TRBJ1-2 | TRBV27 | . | CASGSGGGNYGYTF | TGTGCCAGCGGGTCGGGGGGAGGGAACTATGGCTACACCTTC
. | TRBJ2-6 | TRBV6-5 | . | CASTQRYSGANVLTF | TGTGCCAGCACCCAGCGCTACTCTGGGGCCAACGTCCTGACTTTC
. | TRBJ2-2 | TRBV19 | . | CASSFGLQNGNTGELFF | TGTGCCAGTAGTTTCGGACTTCAGAATGGGAACACCGGGGAGCTGTTTTTT
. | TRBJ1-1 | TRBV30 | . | CAWNLRLRGEAFF | TGTGCCTGGAACCTTAGGCTCCGGGGTGAAGCTTTCTTT
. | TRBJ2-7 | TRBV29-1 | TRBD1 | CSVQDRGAYEQYF | TGCAGCGTTCAGGACAGGGGCGCCTACGAGCAGTACTTC
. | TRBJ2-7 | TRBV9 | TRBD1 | CASSRTGSYEQYF | TGTGCCAGCAGTAGGACAGGGAGCTACGAGCAGTACTTC
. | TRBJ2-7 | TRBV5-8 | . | CASSLGRIGGSYEQYF | TGTGCCAGCAGCTTGGGGCGAATTGGCGGGTCCTACGAGCAGTACTTC